Below, 6 T cell receptor beta chains from the same sample are listed, as sequenced in a study of blood T cell repertoires in COVID-19. Produced via immunoSEQ multiplex PCR; TCRdb's table is partial and in-frame only. Of about 120,000 clones in the sample, under 80% were seen once. Sample: peripheral blood. The receptors were sampled from a man aged 70 or older with acute or convalescent COVID-19.

The chain links TRBV4-1 to TRBJ1-5, with a weak D call TRBD1 (5 bases). The germline gives CDR1 MGHRA, CDR2 YSYEKL. The CDR3 extends over 14 amino acids. V was trimmed by 3 bases and J by 2 bases, leaving 8 bases between them. The CDR3 loop is CASSQGRGNQPQHF. The CDR3 bases are TGCGCCAGCAGCCAGGGCAGGGGCAATCAGCCCCAGCATTTT.

This chain uses TRBV3-1 (or the pseudogene TRBV3-2) with TRBJ2-3; 14 bases agree with TRBD2. Germline-derived CDR1 and CDR2 are LGHDT and YNNKEL (reference sequence). This CDR3 region has 15 residues. Trimming removed 5 bases from V and 9 bases from J; junction bases left unmatched: 7. The chain's CDR3 is CASSGRLAGGNTQYF. The CDR3 DNA is TGTGCCAGCAGCGGAAGACTAGCGGGGGGGAACACGCAGTATTTT.

The rearrangement uses TRBV25-1 and TRBJ1-1; 7 nucleotides line up with TRBD1. This CDR3 spans 18 amino acids. V trimming: 6 bases; J trimming: 0 bases; junction bases outside the gene matches: 16. Germline CDR1 and CDR2: MGHDK and SYGVNS. CDR3 sequence: CASSRPRGLHSMNTEAFF. CDR3 sequence (DNA): TGTGCCAGCAGCCGACCGAGGGGGCTACATTCTATGAACACTGAAGCTTTCTTT.

This clone was counted between two and nine times. This rearrangement joins TRBV5-1 to TRBJ1-2; 9 nucleotides match TRBD1. V was pared by 2 bases and J by 4 bases, with 6 bases of the junction left unmatched. This CDR3 spans 15 amino acids. The germline V gene encodes CDR1 SGHRS and CDR2 YFSETQ. CDR3 in amino acids: CASSLGQGRIYGYTF. DNA of the CDR3: TGCGCCAGCAGCTTAGGACAGGGGCGAATCTATGGCTACACCTTC.

This clone was seen more than once but under ten times. Here the CDR3 reads CASSSRSTGGPEAFF. CDR3 in DNA: TGTGCCAGCAGCTCGCGCAGCACAGGGGGTCCTGAAGCTTTCTTT. The chain recombines TRBV7-2 with TRBJ1-1; 8 bases are a match to TRBD1. This CDR3 region has 15 residues. The germline V gene encodes CDR1 SGHTA and CDR2 FQGNSA. Trimming at V came to 4 bases and at J to 6 bases, leaving 10 bases not matched to a gene.

This clone was counted a single time. The V call is TRBV2, the J call TRBJ1-2, with unresolved D. The CDR3 has 15 residues. Germline V gives CDR1 SNHLY, CDR2 FYNNEI. V lost 5 bases and J lost 5, with 18 bases in between. The CDR3 loop reads CASSRPFAEGYGYTF. The CDR3 DNA reads TGTGCCAGCAGTAGACCCTTTGCGGAGGGATATGGCTACACCTTC.